What follows are 11 T cell receptor beta chains derived from one specimen sequenced in a study of T cells in Graves' hyperthyroidism and ophthalmopathy. From RNA transcripts, TCR beta CDR3 regions were amplified. Primed by the HTBI set, a first-round RT-PCR was run on the TCR CDR3. Each CDR3 protein is one row after TCRdb ran MiXCR on the multiplex PCR reads. The repertoire holds about 660,000 distinct CDR3 sequences, approximately 42% seen once, with under 8.5% in the top ten. Sequenced material: peripheral blood or thyroid tissue (not recorded which). The receptors derive from an adult man with Graves' disease, either hyperthyroidism or ophthalmopathy (not recorded which).

The rearrangement joins TRBV12-3 or TRBV12-4 to TRBJ2-5; D may correspond to TRBD1 or TRBD2 (6 bases each). The CDR3 has 14 residues. V gave up 6 bases and J gave up 6 bases, with 17 bases separating them. The CDR3 is CASSRTGGGKTQYF. The DNA of the CDR3 is TGTGCCAGCAGCCGCACAGGAGGGGGGAAGACCCAGTACTTC.

The chain recombines TRBV12-3 or TRBV12-4 with TRBJ2-7; D unclear. This CDR3 region has 8 residues. Here the CDR3 reads CASSLAPV. CDR3 nucleotides: TGTGCCAGCAGTTTAGCGCCTGTC.

J is TRBJ1-3 and V is TRBV20-1; D call uncertain. Germline lookup yields CDR1 DFQATT and CDR2 SNEGSKA (reference sequence). The CDR3 totals 13 residues. Trimming stripped 5 bases from V and 2 bases from J, with 10 bases between. The CDR3 coding sequence is TGCAGTGCTCCCGAAGACACTGGAAACACCATATATTTT. Translated: CSAPEDTGNTIYF.

The table lists this clonotype with many counts. The chain is built from TRBV5-1 and TRBJ2-7, with 8 bases that match TRBD1. The J segment lost 1 base and the V segment lost 3 bases, leaving 3 bases of the junction unmatched. The CDR3 spans 14 residues. Per the germline V gene, CDR1 is SGHRS and CDR2 is YFSETQ. The CDR3 region has the DNA TGCGCCAGCAGCTGGACAGGGCAATCCTACGAGCAGTACTTC. Its protein product is CASSWTGQSYEQYF.

The CDR3 loop reads CASSVGQGTRNSPLHF. As DNA, the CDR3 is TGTGCCAGCAGCGTTGGACAGGGGACCCGTAATTCACCCCTCCACTTT. The chain recombines TRBV7-4 with TRBJ1-6; 9 bases match TRBD1. The CDR3 has 16 residues. With V trimmed by 5 bases and J by 6 bases, 8 bases remained unmatched. Germline CDR1 reads SGHVT; CDR2 reads SQSDAQ.

This clonotype appeared many times. A much larger clone differs from this one at a single base, so this may be a read error. The V call is TRBV7-9, the J call TRBJ2-7; D is undetermined. The V end was cut by 6 bases, the J end by 2 bases, with 2 bases between. The CDR3 covers 10 residues. Per germline, CDR1 SEHNR and CDR2 FQNEAQ (reference sequence). CDR3 protein: CASSTYEQYF. The CDR3 DNA sequence: TGTGCCAGCAGTACCTACGAGCAGTACTTC.

Details on this clonotype: It is likely a read error, because the conserved phenylalanine at the end of the CDR3 is missing. V and J are TRBV7-8 and TRBJ2-2; no definite D call. The V gene lost 2 bases and the J gene lost 4 bases, with 11 bases spanning the gap. The CDR3 sequence is 15 residues long. Germline V CDR1 and CDR2: SGHVS, FQNEAQ. CDR3 DNA sequence: TGTGCCAGCAGCTTAACGCTAGAACGCACCGGGGAGCTGTTTTCT. This encodes CASSLTLERTGELFS.

This clonotype came up many times. The chain carries TRBV9 and TRBJ1-3; D gene ambiguous. The CDR3 sequence is 15 residues long. Trimming removed 0 bases at V and 0 bases at J, with 7 bases between. The germline CDR1 and CDR2 sequences are SGDLS and YYNGEE. The CDR3 region is CASSVVQISGNTIYF. CDR3 coding DNA: TGTGCCAGCAGCGTAGTCCAGATCTCTGGAAACACCATATATTTT.

On this clonotype itself: A much larger clone lies a single base off, so this may be a read error. This chain connects TRBV12-3 or TRBV12-4 to TRBJ1-6, with D perhaps TRBD1 (6 bases). This CDR3 comprises 15 residues. V was shortened by 8 bases and J by 9 bases, with 20 bases between the two germline ends. CDR3 protein: CASRERDTGFSPLHF. The DNA for the CDR3 is TGTGCCAGCCGTGAACGGGACACTGGGTTTTCACCCCTCCACTTT.

As to this clonotype: A much larger clone sits a single nucleotide away, making a read error possible. The CDR3 protein is CAISESRGANRPQHF. The CDR3 DNA follows: TGTGCCATCAGTGAATCCAGGGGGGCCAATCGGCCCCAGCATTTT. The chain joins TRBV10-3 to TRBJ1-5; TRBD1 matches at 7 bases. Looked up from germline, CDR1 is ENHRY and CDR2 is SYGVKD. The CDR3 sequence is 15 residues long.

Comments on this clonotype: A much larger clone lies a single base off, so this may be a read error. The J gene is TRBJ2-5, the V gene TRBV7-9; TRBD2 matches 7 bases. V gave up 4 bases and J gave up 3 bases; unmatched junction bases: 5. The CDR3 has 14 amino acids. Germline V gene lookup returns CDR1 SEHNR and CDR2 FQNEAQ (reference sequence). In DNA, the CDR3 is TGTGCCAGCAGCTGGGGGGGACTGAAAGAGACCCAGTACTTC. Translated: CASSWGGLKETQYF.